This T cell receptor (beta chain) originates from a study of blood T cell repertoires in COVID-19 (dated by TCRdb to the early 2020s). Turning to the overall study: Samples from collaborators originated in the United States, Italy and Spain and spanned both the acute and convalescent phases of COVID-19. The material from the prospective study consisted of cDNA or gDNA derived from T cells, B-cell-depleted T cells, or PBMCs. Subjects who had been exposed to COVID-19, were actively infected with it, or had recovered from it provided the deeply sampled blood TCRbeta repertoires that made up the dataset. The repertoires were released in a freely available public database intended as a resource for research on the immune response to SARS-CoV-2. The samples were drawn from the first 160 participants of the ongoing ImmuneRACE study and from 950 to 1,500 subjects provided by 6 global collaborators. The sample metadata nearly always contained a de-identified subject ID, COVID-19 status, age in years and sex. HLA class I and class II types, where available, came from metadata supplied by the sample provider rather than from assay-based typing. Summary of the overall study and its limitations: The quantity of clinical and demographic metadata differed by source and by participant and was supplied without curation.

About this clone itself: No antigen is known for it. Base qualities are not recorded, but no much larger clone differs from it by a single base.

TCRbeta CDR3 regions were amplified from genomic DNA using the immunoSEQ Assay, a bias-controlled multiplex PCR. As for how the authors treated the data: The number of nucleated cells in each sample was estimated by amplification of reference gene primers within the assay. Sequence reads were collapsed and filtered to measure the absolute abundance of every unique TCRbeta CDR3 rearrangement. For each sample, productive Simpson clonality was calculated by taking the square root of Simpson's diversity index across productive rearrangements. Held by TCRdb, this immuneACCESS table contains in-frame sequences only and omits some clones. Under half of the omission traces to an unresolved V gene where checked; the cause of the rest is unknown. V, J and clone size are those of that table, while D and trimming were read from the DNA. The sample table lists roughly 60,000 clones, about 86% of them with a count of one. The ten largest clones add up to about 1.1% of the sample.

Whole blood was collected in K2EDTA tubes by collaborating institutions according to the institutions' own protocols. Collaborator samples were shipped for TCRbeta analysis as frozen whole blood, isolated PBMCs, or DNA extracted from either sample type. Sequencing was done on a sample of peripheral blood. The receptor's source is a man aged 35-49 years with acute or convalescent COVID-19.

The nucleotide sequence reads as follows: TGCGCCAGCAGCTTTCAGCCACGGGGTAGCGGAAACACCATATATTTT. Protein translation: CASSFQPRGSGNTIYF. This chain joins TRBV5-1 to TRBJ1-3, with the identity of the D gene unclear. As encoded in the germline V gene, CDR1 is SGHRS while CDR2 is YFSETQ. The trim is 2 bases for V and 4 bases for J, with a gap of 16 bases between the germline ends. From the cysteine through the phenylalanine, the CDR3 covers 16 amino acids. Only the CDR3 DNA is retained, 48 bases long and in frame from the first base.